The T cell receptor (beta chain) described here comes from a study of T cell repertoires in cytomegalovirus infection. Study results and caveats: Clonotype analysis showed dominance of the ex vivo response by HLA-C-restricted CMV-specific TCR beta clonotypes.

Germline loops: CDR1 SGHNT, CDR2 YYREEE (reference sequence). The V gene lost 4 bases and the J gene lost 8 bases, with 15 bases spanning the gap. The CDR3 loop spans 14 amino acids. Details on this clonotype: Its target is unknown.

MiXCR, run by TCRdb on the reads, gives a single entry per CDR3 protein. The data show about 160,000 distinct CDR3 sequences, 20% to 25% seen once. This TCR was sampled from a human donor in good health (CMV status not recorded). Some clones in this sample may be carry-over from other donors' samples. J is TRBJ1-4 and V is TRBV5-4; the D gene is possibly TRBD1 (6 bases). The source material was CD8+ T cells from cultured PBMCs, sampled from culture after CMV antigen stimulation. CDR3: CASSEQGGGEKLFF. CDR3 bases: TGTGCCAGCAGCGAACAGGGCGGGGGAGAAAAACTGTTTTTT.